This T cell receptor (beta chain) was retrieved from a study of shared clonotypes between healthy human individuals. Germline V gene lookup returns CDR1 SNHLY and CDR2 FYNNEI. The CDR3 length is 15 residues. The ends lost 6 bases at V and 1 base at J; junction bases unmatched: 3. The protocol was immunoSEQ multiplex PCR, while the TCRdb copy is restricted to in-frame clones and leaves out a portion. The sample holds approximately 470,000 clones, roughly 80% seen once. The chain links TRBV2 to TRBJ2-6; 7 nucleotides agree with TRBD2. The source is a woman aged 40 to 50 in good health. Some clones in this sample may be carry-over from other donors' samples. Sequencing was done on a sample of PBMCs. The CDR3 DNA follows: TGTGCCAGCAGCGCGGGACTATCTGGGGCCAACGTCCTGACTTTC. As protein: CASSAGLSGANVLTF.